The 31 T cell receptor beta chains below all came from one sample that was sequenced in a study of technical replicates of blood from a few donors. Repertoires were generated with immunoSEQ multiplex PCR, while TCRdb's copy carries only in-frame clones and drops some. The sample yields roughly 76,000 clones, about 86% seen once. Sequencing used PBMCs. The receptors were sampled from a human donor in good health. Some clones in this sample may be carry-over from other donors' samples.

CDR3 loop: CASGLHQGRTTDTQYF. The CDR3 DNA sequence: TGTGCTAGTGGTTTGCACCAGGGCAGAACCACAGATACGCAGTATTTT. V gene TRBV12-5 combines with J gene TRBJ2-3; tentative D call: TRBD1 (5 bases). Between the trimmed V and J ends, which lost 2 bases and 2 bases, there was a span of 14 bases. The CDR3 runs to 16 residues. The germline V gene has CDR1 LGHNT and CDR2 FRNRAP.

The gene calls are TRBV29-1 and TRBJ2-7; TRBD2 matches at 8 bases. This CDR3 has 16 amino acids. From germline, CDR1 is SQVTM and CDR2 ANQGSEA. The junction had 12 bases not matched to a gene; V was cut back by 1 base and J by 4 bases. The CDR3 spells CSVEVAVTSAPYEQYF. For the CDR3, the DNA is TGCAGCGTTGAAGTCGCAGTGACTAGCGCACCTTACGAGCAGTACTTC.

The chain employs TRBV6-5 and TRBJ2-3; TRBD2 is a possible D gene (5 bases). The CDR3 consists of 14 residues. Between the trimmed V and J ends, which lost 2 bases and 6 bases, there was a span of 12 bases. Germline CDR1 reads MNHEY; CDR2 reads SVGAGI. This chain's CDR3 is CASSYGRERDTQYF. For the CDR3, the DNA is TGTGCCAGCAGTTACGGTCGGGAAAGGGATACGCAGTATTTT.

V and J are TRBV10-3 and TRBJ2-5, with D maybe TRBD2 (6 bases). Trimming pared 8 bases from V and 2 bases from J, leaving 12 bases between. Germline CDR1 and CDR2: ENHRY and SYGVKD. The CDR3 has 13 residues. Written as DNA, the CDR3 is TGTGCCATCTCCGGGGGAGTACAAGAGACCCAGTACTTC. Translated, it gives CAISGGVQETQYF.

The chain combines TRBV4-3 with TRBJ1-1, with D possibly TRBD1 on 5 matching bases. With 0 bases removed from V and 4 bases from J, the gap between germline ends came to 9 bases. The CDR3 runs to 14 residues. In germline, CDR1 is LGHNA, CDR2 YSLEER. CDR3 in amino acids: CASSQDRVGTEAFF. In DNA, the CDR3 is TGCGCCAGCAGCCAAGACAGGGTAGGCACTGAAGCTTTCTTT.

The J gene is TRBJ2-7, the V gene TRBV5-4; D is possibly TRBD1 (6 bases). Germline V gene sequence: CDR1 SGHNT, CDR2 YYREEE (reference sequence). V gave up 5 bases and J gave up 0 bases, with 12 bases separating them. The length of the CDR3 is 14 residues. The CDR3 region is CASSSGQSSYEQYF. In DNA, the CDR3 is TGTGCCAGCAGTTCCGGACAGAGCTCCTACGAGCAGTACTTC.

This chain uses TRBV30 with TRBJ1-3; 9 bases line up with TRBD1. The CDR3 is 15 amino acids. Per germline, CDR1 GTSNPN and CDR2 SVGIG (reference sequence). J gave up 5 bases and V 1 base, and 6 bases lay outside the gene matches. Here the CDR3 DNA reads TGTGCCTGGAGTGCAAGACAGGGGGATAGAAACACCATATATTTT. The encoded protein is CAWSARQGDRNTIYF.

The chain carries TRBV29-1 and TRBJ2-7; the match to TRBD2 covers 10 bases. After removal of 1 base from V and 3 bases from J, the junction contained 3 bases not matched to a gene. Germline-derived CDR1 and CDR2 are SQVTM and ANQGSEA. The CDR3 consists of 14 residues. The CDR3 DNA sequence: TGCAGCGTTGAAGTTCAGCGGGAGGGCTACGAGCAGTACTTC. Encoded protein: CSVEVQREGYEQYF.

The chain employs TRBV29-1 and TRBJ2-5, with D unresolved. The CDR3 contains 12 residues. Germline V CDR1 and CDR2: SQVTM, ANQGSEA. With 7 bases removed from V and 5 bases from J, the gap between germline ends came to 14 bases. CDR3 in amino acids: CSAMVYEETQYF. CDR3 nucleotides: TGCAGCGCGATGGTGTATGAGGAGACCCAGTACTTC.

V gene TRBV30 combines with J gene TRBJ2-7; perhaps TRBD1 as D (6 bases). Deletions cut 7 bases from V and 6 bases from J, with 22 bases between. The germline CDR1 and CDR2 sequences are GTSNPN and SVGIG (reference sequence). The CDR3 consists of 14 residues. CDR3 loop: CASYIGTSGPEQYF. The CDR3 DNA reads TGTGCCTCTTACATAGGGACATCGGGCCCCGAGCAGTACTTC.

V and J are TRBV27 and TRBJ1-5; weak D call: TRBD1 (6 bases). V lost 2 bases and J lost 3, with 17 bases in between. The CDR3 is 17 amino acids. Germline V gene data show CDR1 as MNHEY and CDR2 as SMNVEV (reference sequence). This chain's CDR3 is CASSLVFPTGPNQPQHF. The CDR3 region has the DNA TGTGCCAGCAGTTTAGTATTTCCGACAGGACCCAATCAGCCCCAGCATTTT.

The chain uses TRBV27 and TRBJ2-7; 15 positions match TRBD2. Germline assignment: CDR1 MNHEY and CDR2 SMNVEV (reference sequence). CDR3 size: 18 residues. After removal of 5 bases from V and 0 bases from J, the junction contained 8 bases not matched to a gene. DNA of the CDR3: TGTGCCAGCAGTCTTACCGGGACTAGCGGGGGGACCTCCTACGAGCAGTACTTC. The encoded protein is CASSLTGTSGGTSYEQYF.

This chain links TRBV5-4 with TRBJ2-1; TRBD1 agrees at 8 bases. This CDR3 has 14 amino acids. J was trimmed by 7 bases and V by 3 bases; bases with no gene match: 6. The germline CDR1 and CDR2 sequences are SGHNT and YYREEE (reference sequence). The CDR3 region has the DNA TGTGCCAGCAGCTCGCAGGGGGCAATAAATGAGCAGTTCTTC. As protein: CASSSQGAINEQFF.

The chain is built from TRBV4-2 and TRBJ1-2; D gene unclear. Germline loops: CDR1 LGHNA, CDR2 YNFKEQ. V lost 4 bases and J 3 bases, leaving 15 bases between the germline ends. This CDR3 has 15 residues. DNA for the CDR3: TGTGCCAGCAGCCCCAGGTTTGCGATCGACTATGGCTACACCTTC. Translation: CASSPRFAIDYGYTF.

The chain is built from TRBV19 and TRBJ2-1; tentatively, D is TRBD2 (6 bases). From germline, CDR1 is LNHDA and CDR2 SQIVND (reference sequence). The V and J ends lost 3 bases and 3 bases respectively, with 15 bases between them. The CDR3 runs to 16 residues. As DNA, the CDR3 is TGTGCCAGTAGTATGATTTGGGCTAGCGACTACAATGAGCAGTTCTTC. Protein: CASSMIWASDYNEQFF.

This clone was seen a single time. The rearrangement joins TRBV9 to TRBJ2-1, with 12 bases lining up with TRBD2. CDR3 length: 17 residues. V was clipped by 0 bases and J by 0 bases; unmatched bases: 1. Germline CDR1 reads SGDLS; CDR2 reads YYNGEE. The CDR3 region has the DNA TGTGCCAGCAGCGTAGGACTAGCGGGGGCCTCCTACAATGAGCAGTTCTTC. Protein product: CASSVGLAGASYNEQFF.

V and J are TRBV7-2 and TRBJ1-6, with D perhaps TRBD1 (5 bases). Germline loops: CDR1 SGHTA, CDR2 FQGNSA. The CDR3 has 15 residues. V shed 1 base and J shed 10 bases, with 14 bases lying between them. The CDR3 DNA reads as TGTGCCAGCAGCTTAGAGGGCAGGGTAGGGTCACCCCTCCACTTT. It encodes CASSLEGRVGSPLHF.

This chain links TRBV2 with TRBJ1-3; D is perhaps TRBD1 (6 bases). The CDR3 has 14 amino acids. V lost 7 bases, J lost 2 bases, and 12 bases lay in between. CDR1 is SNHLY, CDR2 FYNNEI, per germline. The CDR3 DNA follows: TGTGCCAGCATCAGTTCAGGGGCTGGAAACACCATATATTTT. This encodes CASISSGAGNTIYF.

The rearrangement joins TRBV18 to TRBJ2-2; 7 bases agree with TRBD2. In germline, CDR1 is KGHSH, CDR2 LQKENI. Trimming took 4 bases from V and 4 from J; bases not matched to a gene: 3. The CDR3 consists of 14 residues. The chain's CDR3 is CASSRTRSTGELFF. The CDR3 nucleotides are TGTGCCAGCTCACGGACTAGATCCACCGGGGAGCTGTTTTTT.

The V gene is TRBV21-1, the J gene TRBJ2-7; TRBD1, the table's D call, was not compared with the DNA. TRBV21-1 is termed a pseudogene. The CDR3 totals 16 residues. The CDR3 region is CASSKGKGTGSYEQYF. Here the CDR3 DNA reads TGTGCCAGCAGCAAAGGAAAGGGGACAGGTAGCTACGAGCAGTACTTC.

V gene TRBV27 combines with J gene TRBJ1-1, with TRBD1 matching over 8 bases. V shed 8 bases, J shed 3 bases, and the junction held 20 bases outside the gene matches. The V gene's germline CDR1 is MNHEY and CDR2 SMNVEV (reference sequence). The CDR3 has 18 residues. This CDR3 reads CASRPFLGDRRGHTEAFF. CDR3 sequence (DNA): TGTGCCAGCCGACCATTCCTGGGGGACAGGAGAGGTCACACTGAAGCTTTCTTT.

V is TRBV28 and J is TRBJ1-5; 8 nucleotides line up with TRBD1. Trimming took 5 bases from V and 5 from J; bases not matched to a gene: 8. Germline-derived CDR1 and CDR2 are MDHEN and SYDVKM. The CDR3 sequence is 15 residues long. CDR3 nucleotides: TGTGCCAGCAGTGTACCGGGACAGGTCCATCAGCCCCAGCATTTT. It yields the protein CASSVPGQVHQPQHF.

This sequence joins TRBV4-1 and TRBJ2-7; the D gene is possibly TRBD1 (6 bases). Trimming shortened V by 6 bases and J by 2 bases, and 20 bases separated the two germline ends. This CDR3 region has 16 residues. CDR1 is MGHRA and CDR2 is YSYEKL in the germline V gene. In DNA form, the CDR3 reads TGCGCCAGCAGTCAAAATTGGGGGCAGCCGACCTACGAGCAGTACTTC. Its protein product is CASSQNWGQPTYEQYF.

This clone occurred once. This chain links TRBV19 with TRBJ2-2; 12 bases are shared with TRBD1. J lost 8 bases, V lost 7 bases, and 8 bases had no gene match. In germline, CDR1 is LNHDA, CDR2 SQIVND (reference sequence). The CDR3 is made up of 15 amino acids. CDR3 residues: CASTLGTGGEGELFF. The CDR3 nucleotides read TGTGCCAGTACCCTCGGGACAGGGGGCGAGGGGGAGCTGTTTTTT.

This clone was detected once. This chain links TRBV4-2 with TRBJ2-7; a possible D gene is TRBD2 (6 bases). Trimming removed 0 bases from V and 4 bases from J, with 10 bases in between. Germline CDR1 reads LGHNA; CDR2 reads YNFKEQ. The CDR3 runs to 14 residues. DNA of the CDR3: TGTGCCAGCAGCCAAGAGGGCGGGGTATACGAGCAGTACTTC. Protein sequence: CASSQEGGVYEQYF.

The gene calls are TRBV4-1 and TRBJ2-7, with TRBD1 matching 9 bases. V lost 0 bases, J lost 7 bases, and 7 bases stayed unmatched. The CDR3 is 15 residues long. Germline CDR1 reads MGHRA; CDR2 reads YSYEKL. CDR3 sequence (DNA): TGCGCCAGCAGCCAAGAAGGACAGGGGCCACGGGAGCAGTACTTC. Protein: CASSQEGQGPREQYF.

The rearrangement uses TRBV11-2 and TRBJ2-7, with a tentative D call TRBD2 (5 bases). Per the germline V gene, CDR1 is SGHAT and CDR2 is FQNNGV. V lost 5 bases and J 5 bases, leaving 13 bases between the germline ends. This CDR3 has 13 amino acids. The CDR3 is CASSMGAEDEQYF. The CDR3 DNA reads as TGTGCCAGCAGCATGGGAGCGGAGGACGAGCAGTACTTC. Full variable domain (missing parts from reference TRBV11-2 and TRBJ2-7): EAGVAQSPRYKIIEKRQSVAFWCNPISGHATLYWYQQILGQGPKLLIQFQNNGVVDDSQLPKDRFSAERLKGVDSTLKIQPAKLEDSAVYLCASSMGAEDEQYFGPGTRLTVT.

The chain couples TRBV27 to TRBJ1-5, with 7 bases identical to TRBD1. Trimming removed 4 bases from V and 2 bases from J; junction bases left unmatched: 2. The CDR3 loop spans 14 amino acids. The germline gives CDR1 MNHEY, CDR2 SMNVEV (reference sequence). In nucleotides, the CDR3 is TGTGCCAGCAGTTCCGGGACAGGCAATCAGCCCCAGCATTTT. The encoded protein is CASSSGTGNQPQHF.

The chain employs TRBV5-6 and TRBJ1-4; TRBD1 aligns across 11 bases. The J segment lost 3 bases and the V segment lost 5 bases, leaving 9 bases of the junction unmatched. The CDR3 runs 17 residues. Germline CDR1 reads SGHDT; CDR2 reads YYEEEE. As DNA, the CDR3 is TGTGCCAGCAGACATAAGGACAGGGGGCTTTCTAATGAAAAACTGTTTTTT. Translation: CASRHKDRGLSNEKLFF.

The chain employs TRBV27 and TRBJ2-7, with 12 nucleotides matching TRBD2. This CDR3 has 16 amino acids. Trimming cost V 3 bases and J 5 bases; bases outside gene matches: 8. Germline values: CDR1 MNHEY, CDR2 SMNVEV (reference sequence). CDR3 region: CASSFGRLAGDHEQYF. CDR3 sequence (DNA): TGTGCCAGCAGTTTTGGGCGACTAGCGGGAGACCACGAGCAGTACTTC.

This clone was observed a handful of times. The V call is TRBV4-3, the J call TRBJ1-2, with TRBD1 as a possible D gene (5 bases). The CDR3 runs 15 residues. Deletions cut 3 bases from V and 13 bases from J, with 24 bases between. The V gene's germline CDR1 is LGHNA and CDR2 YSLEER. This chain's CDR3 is CASSQQGPLRPTFTF. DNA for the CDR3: TGCGCCAGCAGCCAGCAGGGTCCCTTACGACCTACTTTCACCTTC.